This T cell receptor (beta chain) was identified during a study of blood T cell repertoires in COVID-19. Generated by immunoSEQ multiplex PCR, the TCRdb table keeps only in-frame clones and is missing some. The sample carries about 200,000 clones, more than 70% recorded once. V was trimmed by 3 bases and J by 3 bases, leaving 8 bases between them. Germline values: CDR1 DFQATT, CDR2 SNEGSKA (reference sequence). CDR3 length: 12 amino acids. The receptor was derived from a woman older than 75 with active or convalescent COVID-19. Material: peripheral blood. This sequence joins TRBV20-1 and TRBJ1-2; D gene ambiguous. CDR3 sequence (DNA): TGCAGTGCTAGTTTGTCAGACTATGGCTACACCTTC. Translation: CSASLSDYGYTF.